The clone carrying this TCR beta chain showed up just a few times. Its specificity is unknown. The sample comes from a study of cytomegalovirus exposure and HLA in healthy donors. Overall study results and limits: Cytomegalovirus association was assigned to about 150 TCR beta chains. Several of the most significant clusters appeared linked to common viral pathogens, based on a later analysis. Upon later analysis, HLA-associated TCR beta chains proved more clonally expanded than other, equally common chains. Three chains linked to CMV were shown in vitro to be specific for CMV antigens.

Per the germline V gene, CDR1 is SGHTA and CDR2 is FQGNSA. This CDR3 comprises 14 residues. With 3 bases removed from V and 4 bases from J, the gap between germline ends came to 7 bases. PCR primers comprised 60 Vbeta and 13 Jbeta primers. Using immunoSEQ multiplex PCR, the repertoire was profiled, and TCRdb retains in-frame clones only, with some absent. This table holds tens of thousands of clones, around 69% found once. The sample consisted of PBMCs. V usage is TRBV7-2 and J usage is TRBJ2-6; D is ambiguous. The source of this sequence is a woman younger than 45 in good health and CMV-seronegative. CDR3: CASSLEPGANVLTF. The CDR3 nucleotides are TGTGCCAGCAGCTTGGAGCCCGGGGCCAACGTCCTGACTTTC. The variable domain in full, with the rest retrieved from reference TRBV7-2 and TRBJ2-6, is GAGVSQSPSNKVTEKGKDVELRCDPISGHTALYWYRQSLGQGLEFLIYFQGNSAPDKSGLPSDRFSAERTGGSVSTLTIQRTQQEDSAVYLCASSLEPGANVLTFGAGSRLTVL.